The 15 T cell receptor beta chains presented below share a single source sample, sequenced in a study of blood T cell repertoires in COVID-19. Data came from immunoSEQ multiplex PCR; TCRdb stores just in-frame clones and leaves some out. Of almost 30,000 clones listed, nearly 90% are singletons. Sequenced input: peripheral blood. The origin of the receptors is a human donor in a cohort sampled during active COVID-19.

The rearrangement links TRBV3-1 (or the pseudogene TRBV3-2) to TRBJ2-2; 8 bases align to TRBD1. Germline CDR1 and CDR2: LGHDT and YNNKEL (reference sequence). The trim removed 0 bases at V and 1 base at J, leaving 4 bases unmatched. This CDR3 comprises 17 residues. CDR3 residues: CASSQDRGRWNTGELFF. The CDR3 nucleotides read TGTGCCAGCAGCCAAGACAGGGGGCGATGGAACACCGGGGAGCTGTTTTTT.

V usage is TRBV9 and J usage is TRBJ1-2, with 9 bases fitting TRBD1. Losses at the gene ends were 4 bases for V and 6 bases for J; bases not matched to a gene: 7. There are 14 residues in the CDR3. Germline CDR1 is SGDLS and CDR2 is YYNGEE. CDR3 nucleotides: TGTGCCAGCAGCCCCCGGGACAGGGACGATGGCTACACCTTC. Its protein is CASSPRDRDDGYTF. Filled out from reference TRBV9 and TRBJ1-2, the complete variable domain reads DSGVTQTPKHLITATGQRVTLRCSPRSGDLSVYWYQQSLDQGLQFLIQYYNGEERAKGNILERFSAQQFPDLHSELNLSSLELGDSALYFCASSPRDRDDGYTFGSGTRLTVV.

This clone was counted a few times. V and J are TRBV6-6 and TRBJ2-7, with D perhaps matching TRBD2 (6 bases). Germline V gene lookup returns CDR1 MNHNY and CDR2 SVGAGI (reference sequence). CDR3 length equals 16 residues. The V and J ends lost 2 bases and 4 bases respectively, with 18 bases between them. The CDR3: CASSYPSSGVTYEQYF. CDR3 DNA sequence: TGTGCCAGCAGTTACCCCAGTAGCGGAGTGACATACGAGCAGTACTTC.

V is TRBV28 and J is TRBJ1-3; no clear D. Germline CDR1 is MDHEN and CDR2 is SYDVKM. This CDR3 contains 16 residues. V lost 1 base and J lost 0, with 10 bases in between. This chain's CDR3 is CASSLFQALSGNTIYF. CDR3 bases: TGTGCCAGCAGTTTATTCCAGGCCCTCTCTGGAAACACCATATATTTT.

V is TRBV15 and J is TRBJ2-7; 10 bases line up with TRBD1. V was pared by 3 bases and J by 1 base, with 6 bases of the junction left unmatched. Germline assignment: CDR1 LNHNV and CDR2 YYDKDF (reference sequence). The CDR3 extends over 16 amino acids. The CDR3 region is CATSRGTGALSYEQYF. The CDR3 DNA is TGTGCCACCAGCAGGGGGACAGGGGCCCTATCCTACGAGCAGTACTTC.

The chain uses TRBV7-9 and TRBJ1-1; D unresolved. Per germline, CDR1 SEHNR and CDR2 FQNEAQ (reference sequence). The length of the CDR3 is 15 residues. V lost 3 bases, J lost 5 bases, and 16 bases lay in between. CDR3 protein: CASSFSTAHLTEAFF. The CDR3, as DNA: TGTGCCAGCAGCTTCTCAACAGCACATCTAACTGAAGCTTTCTTT.

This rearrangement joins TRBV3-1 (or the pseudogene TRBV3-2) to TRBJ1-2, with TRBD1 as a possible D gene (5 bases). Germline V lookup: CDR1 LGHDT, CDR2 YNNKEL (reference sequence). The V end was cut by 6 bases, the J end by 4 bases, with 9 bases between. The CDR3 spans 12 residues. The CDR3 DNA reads TGTGCCAGCAGTCCGGGGGTCTATGGCTACACCTTC. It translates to CASSPGVYGYTF.

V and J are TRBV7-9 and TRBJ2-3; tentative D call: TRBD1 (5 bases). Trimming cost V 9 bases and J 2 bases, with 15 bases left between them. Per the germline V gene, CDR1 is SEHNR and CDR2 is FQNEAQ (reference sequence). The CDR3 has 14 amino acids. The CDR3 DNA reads TGTGCCAGTTCAGAAAGACAGCACACAGATACGCAGTATTTT. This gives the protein CASSERQHTDTQYF.

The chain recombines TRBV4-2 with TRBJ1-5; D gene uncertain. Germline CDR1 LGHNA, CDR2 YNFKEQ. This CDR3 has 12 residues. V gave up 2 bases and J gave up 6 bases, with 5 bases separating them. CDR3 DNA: TGTGCCAGCAGCCAATTCGGTCAGCCCCAGCATTTT. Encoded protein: CASSQFGQPQHF.

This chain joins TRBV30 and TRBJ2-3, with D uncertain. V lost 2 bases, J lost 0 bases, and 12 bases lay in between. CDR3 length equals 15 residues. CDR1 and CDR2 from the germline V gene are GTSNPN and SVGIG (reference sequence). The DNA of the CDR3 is TGTGCCTGGAGTCCTAGTTTGGATAGCACAGATACGCAGTATTTT. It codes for CAWSPSLDSTDTQYF.

This CDR3 reads CASSLPDIPHEQYF. DNA of the CDR3: TGTGCCAGCAGCCTCCCGGACATCCCCCACGAGCAGTACTTC. The V call is TRBV5-4, the J call TRBJ2-7, with TRBD1 as a possible D gene (5 bases). This CDR3 region has 14 residues. V lost 4 bases and J lost 5, with 16 bases in between. Per the germline V gene, CDR1 is SGHNT and CDR2 is YYREEE (reference sequence).

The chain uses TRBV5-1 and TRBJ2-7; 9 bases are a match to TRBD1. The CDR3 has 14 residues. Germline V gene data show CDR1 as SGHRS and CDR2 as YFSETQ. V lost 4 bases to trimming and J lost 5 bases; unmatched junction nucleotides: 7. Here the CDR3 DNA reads TGCGCCAGCAGCCTGAGGACAGGGGCGGACGAGCAGTACTTC. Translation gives CASSLRTGADEQYF.

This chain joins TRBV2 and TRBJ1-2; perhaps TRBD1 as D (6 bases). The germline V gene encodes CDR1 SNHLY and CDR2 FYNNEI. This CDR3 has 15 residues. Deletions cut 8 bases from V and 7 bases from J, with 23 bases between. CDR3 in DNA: TGTGCCAGCGATTATACAGGGTACCAGGGTAGTGGCTACACCTTC. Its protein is CASDYTGYQGSGYTF.

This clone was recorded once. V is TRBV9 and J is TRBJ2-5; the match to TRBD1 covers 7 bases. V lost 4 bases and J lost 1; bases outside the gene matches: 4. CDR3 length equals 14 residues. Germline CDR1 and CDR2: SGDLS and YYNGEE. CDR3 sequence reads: CASSPQGFQETQYF. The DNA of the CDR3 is TGTGCCAGCAGCCCACAGGGGTTCCAAGAGACCCAGTACTTC.

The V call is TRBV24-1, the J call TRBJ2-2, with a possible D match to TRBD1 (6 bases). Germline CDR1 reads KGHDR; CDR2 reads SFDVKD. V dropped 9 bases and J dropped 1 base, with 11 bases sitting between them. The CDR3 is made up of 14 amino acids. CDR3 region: CATSQGLNTGELFF. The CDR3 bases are TGTGCCACCTCTCAGGGGCTGAACACCGGGGAGCTGTTTTTT.